The TCR beta chain under discussion was sequenced for a study of beta chain features in type 1 diabetes. Whole-study results and caveats: Among all four CD4+ subsets, Type 1 diabetes patients had TCRB CDR3s that were moderately but significantly shorter. Reduced insertions and increased deletions marked VDJ junctions in type 1 diabetes patients. Since sequencing was performed on cDNA, cells with high TCR expression could be over-represented.

Each of the CD4+ naive, central memory, regulatory and stem cell-like memory populations was sorted via CD45RO/CCR7/CD25/CD127/CD95/CD27. This clone was observed a few times. The antigen remains undetermined. Expressed TCRB transcripts got sequenced, as all isolated RNA was reverse transcribed. Profiled with immunoSEQ multiplex PCR; TCRdb holds only in-frame clones, not every one. The sample holds 250,000 to 300,000 clones, roughly an eighth seen once. The germline V and J ends were trimmed by 0 bases and 8 bases, with 11 bases remaining between them. The CDR3 contains 13 residues. Germline V gene data show CDR1 as SGHRS and CDR2 as YFSETQ.

The rearrangement joins TRBV5-1 to TRBJ1-2; the D is unclear. The specimen was naive CD4+ T cells from blood. This TCR was sampled from a man aged 30-40 years with type 1 diabetes. The CDR3 reads CASSLGKGEGYTF. CDR3 nucleotides: TGCGCCAGCAGCTTGGGGAAGGGAGAAGGCTACACCTTC.